The text below deals with one T cell receptor beta chain. The antigen is unknown. The CDR3 runs to 16 residues. Germline CDR1 is SEHNR and CDR2 is FQNEAQ (reference sequence). V gave up 4 bases and J gave up 0 bases, with 12 bases separating them. The sample comes from a study of neoadjuvant anti-PD-1 for oral cavity cancer. Study as a whole: Nivolumab at 3 mg/kg was mostly given biweekly, three to four doses, pre-surgery. Non-progressing patients received a fourth nivolumab dose near day 43, then surgery on days 50-56. Study findings and constraints: Post-nivolumab, blood T cell clonality was significantly elevated in non-responders. Only a few patients per response group were TCR-analyzed; validation needed.

Produced via immunoSEQ multiplex PCR; TCRdb's table is partial and in-frame only. The sample contains tens of thousands of clones, around 83% of which appear only once. This rearrangement joins TRBV7-9 to TRBJ1-4; possibly TRBD1 for D (5 bases). The receptor was isolated from a person between 40 and 85 years old with oral cavity squamous cell carcinoma. Specimen: PBMCs, collected before nivolumab (anti-PD-1) treatment. The CDR3 loop is CASSSGTPTTNEKLFF. The CDR3 region has the DNA TGTGCCAGCAGCTCCGGGACTCCTACAACTAATGAAAAACTGTTTTTT.